Included here is one TCR beta chain sequence, with context. Its specificity is not known. Cultured CD4+ T cell DNA underwent sequencing with the Oncomine TCR Beta short-read assay. TCRdb reprocessed the PCR reads with MiXCR, giving one entry per CDR3 protein. Of over 10,000 distinct CDR3 sequences in the sample, roughly 58% are singletons; the top ten hold roughly 12%. These data are taken from a study of vaccination and CD4 T cells after COVID-19. As for the study in general: Collection of post-vaccine samples followed dose two by a median about 72 days, spanning a range of 14 to 241.

Treatment meaning: approximately nine-day PBMC culture with coronavirus spike peptide pools or control peptides (ViraFEST assay). Sequenced material: CD4+ T cells from blood, cultured in vitro. The receptor was derived from a human donor who had recovered from COVID-19.

Here the CDR3 DNA reads TGTGCCAGCAGCTCCCGGGACACTGAAGCTTTCTTT. Protein sequence: CASSSRDTEAFF. The chain joins TRBV5-4 to TRBJ1-1; D is undetermined. Germline loops: CDR1 SGHNT, CDR2 YYREEE (reference sequence). This CDR3 has 12 amino acids. The V end was cut by 3 bases, the J end by 3 bases, with 6 bases between.